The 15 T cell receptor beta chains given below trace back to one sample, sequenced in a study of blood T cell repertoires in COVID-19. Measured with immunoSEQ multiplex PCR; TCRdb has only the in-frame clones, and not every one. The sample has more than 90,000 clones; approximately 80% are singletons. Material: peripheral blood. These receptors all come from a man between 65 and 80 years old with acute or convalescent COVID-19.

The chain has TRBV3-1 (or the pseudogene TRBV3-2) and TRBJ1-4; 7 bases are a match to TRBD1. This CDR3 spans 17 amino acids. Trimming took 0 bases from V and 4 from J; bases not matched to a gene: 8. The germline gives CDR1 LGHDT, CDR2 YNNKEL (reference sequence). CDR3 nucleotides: TGTGCCAGCAGCCAAGATCCAGGGGGAGGACATAATGAAAAACTGTTTTTT. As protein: CASSQDPGGGHNEKLFF.

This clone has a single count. In DNA, the CDR3 is TGTGCCTCTAAAGGGGTGGATGGGGAGCTGTTTTTT. Residues: CASKGVDGELFF. The J gene is TRBJ2-2, the V gene TRBV19; a possible D gene is TRBD1 (5 bases). CDR3 size: 12 residues. The germline gives CDR1 LNHDA, CDR2 SQIVND (reference sequence). V was shortened by 11 bases and J by 8 bases, with 15 bases between the two germline ends.

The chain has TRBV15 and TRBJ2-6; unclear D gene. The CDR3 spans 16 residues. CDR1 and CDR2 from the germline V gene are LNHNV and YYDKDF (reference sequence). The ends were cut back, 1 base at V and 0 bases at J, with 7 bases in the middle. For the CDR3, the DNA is TGTGCCACCAGCAGAGTCATTTTCTCTGGGGCCAACGTCCTGACTTTC. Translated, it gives CATSRVIFSGANVLTF.

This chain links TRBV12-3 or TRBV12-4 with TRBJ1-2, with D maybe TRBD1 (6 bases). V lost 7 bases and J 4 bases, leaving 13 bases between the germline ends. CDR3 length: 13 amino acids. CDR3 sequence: CASTEGHVYGYTF. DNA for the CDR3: TGTGCCAGCACCGAGGGACACGTCTATGGCTACACCTTC.

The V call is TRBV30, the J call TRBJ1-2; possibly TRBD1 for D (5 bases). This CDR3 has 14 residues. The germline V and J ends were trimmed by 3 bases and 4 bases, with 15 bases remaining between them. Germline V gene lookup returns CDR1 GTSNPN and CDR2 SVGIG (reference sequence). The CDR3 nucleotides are TGTGCCTGGAGCCCCGGGGGACCCGGCTATGGCTACACCTTC. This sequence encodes CAWSPGGPGYGYTF.

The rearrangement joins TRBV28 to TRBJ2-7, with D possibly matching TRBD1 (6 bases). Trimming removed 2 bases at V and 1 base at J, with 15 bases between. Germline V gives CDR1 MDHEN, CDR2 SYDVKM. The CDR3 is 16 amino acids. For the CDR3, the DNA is TGTGCCAGCAGTTTACCCTTACAGGGTAATTCCTACGAGCAGTACTTC. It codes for CASSLPLQGNSYEQYF.

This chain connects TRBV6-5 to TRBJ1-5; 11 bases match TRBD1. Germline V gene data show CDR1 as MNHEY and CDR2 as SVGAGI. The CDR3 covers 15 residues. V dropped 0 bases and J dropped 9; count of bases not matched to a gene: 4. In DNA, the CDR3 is TGTGCCAGCAGTTACTCGGGGACAGGGGGATCGCCCCAGCATTTT. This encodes CASSYSGTGGSPQHF.

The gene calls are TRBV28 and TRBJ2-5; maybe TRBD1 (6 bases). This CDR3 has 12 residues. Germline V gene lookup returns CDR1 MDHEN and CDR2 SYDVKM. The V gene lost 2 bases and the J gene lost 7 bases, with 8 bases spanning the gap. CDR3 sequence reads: CASSLPTGTQYF. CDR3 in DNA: TGTGCCAGCAGTTTACCGACAGGGACCCAGTACTTC.

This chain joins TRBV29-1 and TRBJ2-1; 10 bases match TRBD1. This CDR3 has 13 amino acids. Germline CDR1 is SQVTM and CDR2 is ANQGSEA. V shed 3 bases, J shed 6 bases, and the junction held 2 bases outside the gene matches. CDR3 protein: CSVDWTGGNEQFF. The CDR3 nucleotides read TGCAGCGTTGATTGGACAGGGGGCAATGAGCAGTTCTTC.

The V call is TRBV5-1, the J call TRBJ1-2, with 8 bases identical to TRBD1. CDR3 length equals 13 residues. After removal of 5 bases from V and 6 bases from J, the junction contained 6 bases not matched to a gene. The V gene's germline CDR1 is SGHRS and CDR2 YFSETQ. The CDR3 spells CASRLTGEDGYTF. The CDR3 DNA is TGCGCCAGCAGACTGACAGGGGAAGATGGCTACACCTTC.

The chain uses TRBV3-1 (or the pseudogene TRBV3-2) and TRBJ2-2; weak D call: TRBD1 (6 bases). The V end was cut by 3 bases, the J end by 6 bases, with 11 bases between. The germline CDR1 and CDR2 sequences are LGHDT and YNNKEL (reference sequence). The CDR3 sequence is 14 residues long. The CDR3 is CASSHRGEAGELFF. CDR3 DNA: TGTGCCAGCAGCCACAGGGGAGAAGCCGGGGAGCTGTTTTTT.

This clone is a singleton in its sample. The CDR3: CSARRDSQETQYF. The CDR3 nucleotides are TGCAGCGCTCGCCGGGACAGCCAAGAGACCCAGTACTTC. The chain employs TRBV29-1 and TRBJ2-5; TRBD1 matches 7 bases. Germline CDR1 reads SQVTM; CDR2 reads ANQGSEA. The CDR3 is made up of 13 amino acids. After removal of 7 bases from V and 1 base from J, the junction contained 6 bases not matched to a gene.

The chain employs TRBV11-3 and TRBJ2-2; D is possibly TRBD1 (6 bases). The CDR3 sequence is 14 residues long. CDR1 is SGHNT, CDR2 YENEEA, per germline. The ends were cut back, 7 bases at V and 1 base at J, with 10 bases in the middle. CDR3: CASTQTGNTGELFF. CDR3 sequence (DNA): TGTGCCAGCACCCAGACAGGGAACACCGGGGAGCTGTTTTTT.

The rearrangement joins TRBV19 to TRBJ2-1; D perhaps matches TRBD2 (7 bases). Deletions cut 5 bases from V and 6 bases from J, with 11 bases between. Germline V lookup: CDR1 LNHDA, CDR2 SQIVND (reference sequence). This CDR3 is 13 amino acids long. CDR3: CASSWGGLNEQFF. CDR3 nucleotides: TGTGCCAGTAGTTGGGGGGGGCTCAATGAGCAGTTCTTC.

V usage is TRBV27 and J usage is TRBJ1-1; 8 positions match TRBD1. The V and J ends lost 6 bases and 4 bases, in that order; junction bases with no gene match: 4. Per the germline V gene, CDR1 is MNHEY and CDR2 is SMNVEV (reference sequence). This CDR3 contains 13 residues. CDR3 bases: TGTGCCAGCAGGAGGACAGGGATCACTGAAGCTTTCTTT. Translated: CASRRTGITEAFF.